Listed below are T cell receptor beta chains from one sample, sequenced in a study of T cell responses to AZD1222 COVID-19 vaccine. Profiled with immunoSEQ multiplex PCR; TCRdb holds only in-frame clones, not every one. The repertoire includes approximately 130,000 clones, 70% to 90% of them detected once, and 9.4% sits in the top ten. Source: peripheral blood, taken on day 0 of AZD1222 vaccination. Receptors were obtained from an adult in good health. CDR3s include the opening cysteine and the closing phenylalanine or tryptophan. Fields, in order: CDR3 protein, CDR3 DNA, J gene, clone size, V gene, D gene. D genes are given only for firm matches. Size is omitted from some rows. Given values are once, few, many or a class for expanded clones.

CDR3aa: CASSLTGYEQYF; CDR3nt: TGTGCCAGCAGCCTGACAGGCTACGAGCAGTACTTC; j_gene: TRBJ2-7; abundance: few; v_gene: TRBV7-2; d_gene: NA
CDR3aa: CASSLQGRETQYF; CDR3nt: TGTGCCAGCAGCTTGCAGGGGAGGGAGACCCAGTACTTC; j_gene: TRBJ2-5; abundance: NA; v_gene: TRBV7-2; d_gene: NA
CDR3aa: CATSGSRGGDTEAFF; CDR3nt: TGTGCCACCTCCGGCTCAAGGGGGGGGGACACTGAAGCTTTCTTT; j_gene: TRBJ1-1; abundance: NA; v_gene: TRBV5-4; d_gene: NA
CDR3aa: CAWSTTSYEQYF; CDR3nt: TGTGCCTGGTCCACAACCTCCTACGAGCAGTACTTC; j_gene: TRBJ2-7; abundance: NA; v_gene: TRBV30; d_gene: NA
CDR3aa: CASSDIYADTQYF; CDR3nt: TGTGCCAGCAGTGATATTTATGCAGATACGCAGTATTTT; j_gene: TRBJ2-3; abundance: NA; v_gene: TRBV2; d_gene: NA
CDR3aa: CASIRGRLNTEAFF; CDR3nt: TGTGCCAGCATCCGAGGAAGGTTGAACACTGAAGCTTTCTTT; j_gene: TRBJ1-1; abundance: few; v_gene: TRBV2; d_gene: NA
CDR3aa: CASSVADSNQPQHF; CDR3nt: TGTGCCAGCAGCGTAGCGGACAGCAATCAGCCCCAGCATTTT; j_gene: TRBJ1-5; abundance: few; v_gene: TRBV9; d_gene: NA
CDR3aa: CASSLGTSGVVTGELFF; CDR3nt: TGTGCCAGCAGCTTAGGGACTAGCGGGGTCGTCACCGGGGAGCTGTTTTTT; j_gene: TRBJ2-2; abundance: few; v_gene: TRBV11-3; d_gene: TRBD2
CDR3aa: CASSIGSDYSNQPQHF; CDR3nt: TGTGCCAGTAGTATAGGGTCAGATTATAGCAATCAGCCCCAGCATTTT; j_gene: TRBJ1-5; abundance: NA; v_gene: TRBV19; d_gene: NA
CDR3aa: CASRRLAGGYNEQFF; CDR3nt: TGCGCCAGCAGGAGACTAGCGGGGGGGTACAATGAGCAGTTCTTC; j_gene: TRBJ2-1; abundance: NA; v_gene: TRBV4-1; d_gene: TRBD2
CDR3aa: CASSEGQASEKLFF; CDR3nt: TGTGCCAGCAGCGAGGGACAGGCTTCCGAAAAACTGTTTTTT; j_gene: TRBJ1-4; abundance: NA; v_gene: TRBV6-5; d_gene: TRBD1
CDR3aa: CASSLGGGAADTQYF; CDR3nt: TGTGCCAGCAGCTTGGGAGGGGGCGCGGCAGATACGCAGTATTTT; j_gene: TRBJ2-3; abundance: NA; v_gene: TRBV5-5; d_gene: TRBD1